This TCR beta chain was recovered during a study of tissue T cells after allogeneic stem cell transplantation. Broader study findings: In patients and mice, blood and spleen missed much of tissue repertoire. Anatomically similar tissues had similar TCR repertoires within each patient. Motif-based clustering found tissue-specific repertoire signatures shared across patients, though few clones were shared.

This table comes from immunoSEQ multiplex PCR, and its TCRdb copy is limited to in-frame clones, with some not included. The sample contains 5,500 to 7,000 clones, around 44% of which appear only once. In the case of this clone: Its cognate antigen is unknown. The germline and genes are mouse ones. The sequenced fragment ends 1 residue before the CDR3 boundary, so the rest is inferred from the germline J gene.

Germline V gene sequence: CDR1 GKSSPN, CDR2 SITVG. This CDR3 comprises 13 residues. Trimming pared 1 base from V and 3 bases from J, leaving 7 bases between. Sample time point: mouse harvest day 7 after allogeneic transplant. Tail vein injection delivered 10^7 T-cell-depleted bone marrow cells and 10^6 splenic CD5+ T cells. Mice had MHC-mismatched B6 into BALB/c GVHD, sampled day 7 or 14. The receptor was isolated from a female BALB/c mouse given C57BL/6 T cells with graft-versus-host disease after an allogeneic hematopoietic cell transplant. The sample was gut tissue. The rearrangement links TRBV31 to TRBJ1-5; perhaps TRBD1 as D (6 bases). The chain's CDR3 is CAWSQGGNQAPLF. CDR3 DNA (partial): TGTGCCTGGAGTCAAGGGGGCAACCAGGCTCCGCTT.